This TCR beta chain is drawn from a study of regulatory T cells in long-lasting Graves disease. Study-level findings and limits: Those with persistent disease had in common more public clonotypes (2,741) than new patients (about 970).

Germline V CDR1 and CDR2: SEHNR, FQNEAQ (reference sequence). There are 15 residues in the CDR3. Unmatched junction bases numbered 7, after V lost 4 bases and J lost 4 bases. Time point reported: newly diagnosed GD, antithyroid drugs for less than 3 months. PBMC-extracted RNA yielded the TCR library. CDR3-region Arm-PCR and iRepertoire HTBI primers produced the TCR beta libraries. TCRdb re-analysed the multiplex PCR reads in MiXCR, keeping a single row per CDR3 protein. The sample has 400,000 to 500,000 distinct CDR3 sequences, roughly 17% seen once. Many counts were recorded for this clonotype. Its antigen is not known. The same data also went into a second study, on T cells in Graves' hyperthyroidism and ophthalmopathy. That report adds: The study defined stable Graves' hyperthyroidism as no ophthalmopathy progression within 18 months. With a median lead of approximately 6.4 months before onset, the model predicted ophthalmopathy.

This receptor was obtained from a woman aged 30 to 39 with Graves disease. This sample comprised peripheral blood mononuclear cells (PBMCs), obtained at new diagnosis, from a patient treated with antithyroid drugs. The J gene is TRBJ2-3, the V gene TRBV7-9, with 8 bases fitting TRBD1. CDR3 in DNA: TGTGCCAGCAGCTCACGGACAGGGTATGCAGATACGCAGTATTTT. This gives the protein CASSSRTGYADTQYF.